Below are 5 T cell receptor beta chains sequenced from a single sample in a study of blood T cells in healthy people across ages. The use of a sample-barcoded 5' primer and a J-beta primer mix characterized a second PCR of 7 to 11 cycles. MiXCR, run by TCRdb on the 5' RACE reads, gives a single entry per CDR3 protein. The sample holds hundreds of thousands of distinct CDR3 sequences, approximately 44% seen once. What was sequenced was blood. These receptors came from a man aged 55 to 70 in good health.

This clonotype was recorded a few times. The chain links TRBV9 to TRBJ2-5; a possible D gene is TRBD2 (6 bases). The CDR3 loop spans 15 amino acids. Germline loops: CDR1 SGDLS, CDR2 YYNGEE. The germline V and J ends were trimmed by 4 bases and 4 bases, with 17 bases remaining between them. CDR3 sequence reads: CASSLIGGDGETQYF. DNA of the CDR3: TGTGCCAGCAGCCTAATCGGGGGAGATGGAGAGACCCAGTACTTC. The full variable domain, its missing parts supplied by reference TRBV9 and TRBJ2-5, is DSGVTQTPKHLITATGQRVTLRCSPRSGDLSVYWYQQSLDQGLQFLIQYYNGEERAKGNILERFSAQQFPDLHSELNLSSLELGDSALYFCASSLIGGDGETQYFGPGTRLLVL.

This clonotype was seen a handful of times. This sequence joins TRBV2 and TRBJ2-3; D gene uncertain. This CDR3 contains 16 residues. Looked up from germline, CDR1 is SNHLY and CDR2 is FYNNEI. V was trimmed by 0 bases and J by 7 bases, leaving 17 bases between them. The CDR3 coding sequence is TGTGCCAGCAGTGAAGCCGTGTTCTTCTTGACGTATACGCAGTATTTT. It yields the protein CASSEAVFFLTYTQYF.

This clonotype was detected a few times. This chain uses TRBV6-6 with TRBJ1-2; tentative D call: TRBD1 (5 bases). Trimming cost V 2 bases and J 3 bases, with 13 bases left between them. CDR1 and CDR2 (germline): MNHNY, SVGAGI (reference sequence). The CDR3 is 15 residues long. This chain's CDR3 is CASSYAQGKDYGYTF. The CDR3 DNA reads TGTGCCAGCAGTTACGCGCAGGGCAAGGACTATGGCTACACCTTC.

This clonotype was seen more than once but under ten times. This chain uses TRBV6-2 or TRBV6-3 with TRBJ2-1; D gene unclear. The CDR3 covers 14 residues. Germline CDR1 MNHEY, CDR2 SVGEGT. The germline V and J ends were trimmed by 1 base and 7 bases, with 11 bases remaining between them. CDR3 protein: CASSYLGTRNEQFF. The CDR3 nucleotides are TGTGCCAGCAGTTACTTAGGTACGCGGAATGAGCAGTTCTTC.

This clonotype was seen once. One junction end does not reproduce the germline sequence, and a read error may be involved. The V and J genes are TRBV7-2 and TRBJ2-5, with D tentatively TRBD2 (6 bases). The J call is doubtful: the DNA matches TRBJ2-7 better. The CDR3 totals 13 residues. Germline loops: CDR1 SGHTA, CDR2 FQGNSA. CDR3 region: CACSLSGAYEQYF. The CDR3 bases are TGTGCCTGCAGCTTATCGGGAGCATACGAGCAGTACTTC.